The rows below give T cell receptor beta chains drawn from one sample of a study of T cells in localized non-small cell lung cancer. Data came from immunoSEQ multiplex PCR; TCRdb stores just in-frame clones and leaves some out. The data show 25,000 to 35,000 clones, with more than 65% seen just once and 5% to 6.5% held by the top ten. Specimen: peripheral blood mononuclear cells, collected before any cancer treatment. The origin of the receptors is a man aged 40-75 years with stage III lung adenocarcinoma. Both conserved end residues are part of each CDR3. D genes are given only for firm matches. Clone size is given for some rows only: seen once, a few or many times, or a class if the clone is expanded.

D gene	CDR3 length	J gene	V gene	clone size	CDR3 DNA	CDR3 protein
-	15	TRBJ1-4	TRBV5-1	-	TGCGCCAGCAGCTCGACACTCGCAACTAATGAAAAACTGTTTTTT	CASSSTLATNEKLFF
-	16	TRBJ1-5	TRBV19	few	TGTGCCAGTAGTTCGGGACAATTCTATAGCAATCAGCCCCAGCATTTT	CASSSGQFYSNQPQHF
-	14	TRBJ1-4	TRBV7-9	-	TGTGCCAGCAGCTTCGGGACTGGGGATGAAAAACTGTTTTTT	CASSFGTGDEKLFF
-	15	TRBJ2-5	TRBV7-6	few	TGTGCCAGCAGCTTAGAACCCGGACCTCAAGAGACCCAGTACTTC	CASSLEPGPQETQYF
-	17	TRBJ2-6	TRBV19	-	TGTGCCAGTAGTCCCTGGGGAGGAGGCTCTGGGGCCAACGTCCTGACTTTC	CASSPWGGGSGANVLTF
TRBD1	14	TRBJ2-1	TRBV5-1	-	TGCGCCAGCAGCATTCAGGGGGTCGAGAATGAGCAGTTCTTC	CASSIQGVENEQFF
TRBD2	14	TRBJ2-3	TRBV27	-	TGTGCCAGCAGTTTATCGGGGGGGGAGGATACGCAGTATTTT	CASSLSGGEDTQYF
-	14	TRBJ1-5	TRBV6-6	-	TGTGCCAGCAGTACGGACAGAACCAATCAGCCCCAGCATTTT	CASSTDRTNQPQHF
TRBD1	13	TRBJ2-4	TRBV6-1	-	TGTGCCAGCCAATTGGACAGGGGCAACATTCAGTACTTC	CASQLDRGNIQYF
-	15	TRBJ1-1	TRBV6-5	-	TGTGCCAGCAGTTATGGGAAGACGTGGGGCACTGAAGCTTTCTTT	CASSYGKTWGTEAFF
-	16	TRBJ2-6	TRBV19	-	TGTGCCAGTAGCCCCCCCGCGGGCTCTGGGGCCAACGTCCTGACTTTC	CASSPPAGSGANVLTF
TRBD2	18	TRBJ2-3	TRBV27	-	TGTGCCAGCAGTTCCCCGCTAGGTAGCGGGGGGTTCACAGATACGCAGTATTTT	CASSSPLGSGGFTDTQYF
TRBD1	13	TRBJ1-2	TRBV5-8	-	TGTGCCAGCAGCACGGACAGGTCCAATGGCTACACCTTC	CASSTDRSNGYTF
-	13	TRBJ1-1	TRBV12-5	once	TGTGCTAGTGGTTTGGTACAGTCCGGTGAAGCTTTCTTT	CASGLVQSGEAFF
TRBD1	13	TRBJ2-4	TRBV13	-	TGTGCCAGCAGCCTGGGACAGATGAACATTCAGTACTTC	CASSLGQMNIQYF
-	15	TRBJ2-3	TRBV6-6	-	TGTGCCAGCAGTACTCAGGGTAGTTTCACAGATACGCAGTATTTT	CASSTQGSFTDTQYF
-	16	TRBJ2-5	TRBV7-9	-	TGTGCCAGCAGCCTCGGGGTGGGGGTCGTGCGGGAGACCCAGTACTTC	CASSLGVGVVRETQYF
-	15	TRBJ1-2	TRBV19	once	TGTGCCAGTAGTATAGGCGGATCCTCTAACTATGGCTACACCTTC	CASSIGGSSNYGYTF
-	14	TRBJ2-5	TRBV10-3	-	TGTGCCATCAGGGGGCACCCGTACCAAGAGACCCAGTACTTC	CAIRGHPYQETQYF
-	13	TRBJ2-1	TRBV19	-	TGTGCCAGTACCGATCTTGACAGACGGGAGCAGTTCTTC	CASTDLDRREQFF
-	11	TRBJ1-1	TRBV18	-	TGTGCCAGCTCACCATGGGACCTCGCTTTCTTT	CASSPWDLAFF
-	13	TRBJ1-3	TRBV6-5	-	TGTGCCAGCAAAGCAGATGTCGGAAACACCATATATTTT	CASKADVGNTIYF
-	12	TRBJ2-7	TRBV28	once	TGTGCCAGCAGGGCAACAGGGATTGAGCAGTACTTC	CASRATGIEQYF
TRBD2	16	TRBJ2-5	TRBV4-1	-	TGCGCCAGCAGCCCGGGACTAGCGGGGGGGATGGAGACCCAGTACTTC	CASSPGLAGGMETQYF
TRBD1	14	TRBJ1-2	TRBV2	-	TGTGCCAGCAGTGAAGACAGGGGGGACTATGGCTACACCTTC	CASSEDRGDYGYTF
TRBD1	16	TRBJ1-6	TRBV27	-	TGTGCCAGCAGGAGGGACAGTAGCTCCTATAATTCACCCCTCCACTTT	CASRRDSSSYNSPLHF
TRBD2	16	TRBJ2-3	TRBV5-1	-	TGCGCCAGCAGCTGGGGGACTAGTGGGAACACAGATACGCAGTATTTT	CASSWGTSGNTDTQYF
TRBD1	14	TRBJ2-5	TRBV10-2	-	TGCGCCAGCAGTCAACTGGGACAGCAAGAGACCCAGTACTTC	CASSQLGQQETQYF
-	16	TRBJ2-2	TRBV4-2	-	TGTGCCAGCAGCCAGTGGGACGAAGCGAACACCGGGGAGCTGTTTTTT	CASSQWDEANTGELFF
TRBD1	14	TRBJ1-2	TRBV28	-	TGTGCCAGCAGAGGGACAGGGGGGGTCTATGGCTACACCTTC	CASRGTGGVYGYTF
-	13	TRBJ2-1	TRBV10-3	-	TGTGCCATCACTAAGGGACCTCAAAATGAGCAGTTCTTC	CAITKGPQNEQFF
-	15	TRBJ2-2	TRBV19	once	TGTGCCAGTATATCCGGGGCGCTGAACACCGGGGAGCTGTTTTTT	CASISGALNTGELFF
TRBD1	14	TRBJ2-1	TRBV6-6	-	TGTGCCAGCAGTTACTCAGGACAGGGAAGTGGGCAGTTCTTC	CASSYSGQGSGQFF
-	13	TRBJ1-2	TRBV7-9	-	TGTGCCAGCAGCGTCAATTCAGATTATGGCTACACCTTC	CASSVNSDYGYTF
TRBD1	15	TRBJ2-7	TRBV5-4	-	TGTGCCAGCAGCTTAGGACAGGGGAAAGTAAACGAGCAGTACTTC	CASSLGQGKVNEQYF
TRBD1	14	TRBJ1-6	TRBV7-9	-	TGTGCCAGCAGCTCAGGGGGCAGGAATTCACCCCTCCACTTT	CASSSGGRNSPLHF
-	12	TRBJ2-2	TRBV29-1	-	TGCAGCGTTGTTCCAGTCACCGGGGAGCTGTTTTTT	CSVVPVTGELFF
-	16	TRBJ2-1	TRBV14	-	TGTGCCAGCAGCCAAAACCGCGGACTACGTAACAATGAGCAGTTCTTC	CASSQNRGLRNNEQFF
-	14	TRBJ1-6	TRBV6-5	-	TGTGCCAGCAGTTCAGGGGAAGGTAATTCACCCCTCCACTTT	CASSSGEGNSPLHF
-	16	TRBJ1-1	TRBV7-8	-	TGTGCCAGCAGCTTATCCTCAGGACACCTGAACACTGAAGCTTTCTTT	CASSLSSGHLNTEAFF
TRBD2	19	TRBJ2-5	TRBV7-9	once	TGTGCCAGCAGCTTAGCCCGTGGCGGGAGGGGATTCCTCGAAGAGACCCAGTACTTC	CASSLARGGRGFLEETQYF
-	14	TRBJ2-6	TRBV10-3	few	TGTGCCATCAAGGGGGGCGCTGGGGCCAACGTCCTGACTTTC	CAIKGGAGANVLTF